A single sample is the source of the 27 T cell receptor beta chains below, sequenced in a study of T cells in Graves' hyperthyroidism and ophthalmopathy. TCR beta CDR3 sequences were amplified from RNA transcripts. Using the HTBI primer set, a first-round RT-PCR was run on the TCR CDR3. TCRdb reanalysed the multiplex PCR reads using MiXCR and keeps one entry per CDR3 protein. The table lists around 600,000 distinct CDR3 sequences, about 14% of them singletons. Sequencing used blood. Every receptor here comes from a woman aged 45-60 years with Graves' ophthalmopathy.

This clonotype was seen a few times. The chain has TRBV19 and TRBJ1-5; D is possibly TRBD1 (6 bases). Germline V gene lookup returns CDR1 LNHDA and CDR2 SQIVND (reference sequence). There are 16 residues in the CDR3. The V gene lost 0 bases and the J gene lost 7 bases, with 16 bases spanning the gap. The CDR3 DNA sequence: TGTGCCAGTAGTATAGAGGGGGCCAGGGCGCGGCAGCCCCAGCATTTT. Translation gives CASSIEGARARQPQHF.

This clonotype has ten or more counts. This sequence joins TRBV7-2 and TRBJ1-1, with D hard to call. The CDR3 runs to 10 residues. Germline lookup yields CDR1 SGHTA and CDR2 FQGNSA. V lost 1 base to trimming and J lost 7 bases, with 1 base between them. This CDR3 is CASSLVEAFF. The CDR3 nucleotides are TGTGCCAGCAGCTTAGTTGAAGCTTTCTTT.

This clonotype was recorded many times. The chain employs TRBV2 and TRBJ2-7; D remains ambiguous. This CDR3 spans 13 amino acids. Germline V gene sequence: CDR1 SNHLY, CDR2 FYNNEI. Trimming removed 4 bases at V and 4 bases at J, with 11 bases between. The CDR3, as DNA: TGTGCCAGCAGTGTCGCAGTTGAGTACGAGCAGTACTTC. The encoded protein is CASSVAVEYEQYF.

This clonotype has at least ten counts. The chain combines TRBV7-2 with TRBJ2-7, with 7 bases lining up with TRBD2. With V trimmed by 1 base and J by 4 bases, 13 bases remained unmatched. This CDR3 comprises 17 residues. Germline lookup yields CDR1 SGHTA and CDR2 FQGNSA. The CDR3 DNA reads TGTGCCAGCAGCTTAGTGGCGGGAGTAGTTGCCTCTTACGAGCAGTACTTC. Amino acids: CASSLVAGVVASYEQYF.

As concerns this clonotype: This may come from a read error, since a much larger clone is one base off. The CDR3 sequence: CASSQGKGRGWEQYF. The CDR3 region has the DNA TGTGCCAGCAGCCAAGGCAAGGGCAGGGGGTGGGAGCAGTACTTC. This chain joins TRBV4-2 and TRBJ2-7; 7 nucleotides match TRBD1. This CDR3 has 15 residues. V was pared by 1 base and J by 7 bases, with 10 bases of the junction left unmatched. Germline assignment: CDR1 LGHNA and CDR2 YNFKEQ.

The table lists this clonotype with a few counts. For the CDR3, the DNA is TGCGCCAGCAGCTTGTTACAGGGGTGGACCTACGAGCAGTACTTC. It translates to CASSLLQGWTYEQYF. The V call is TRBV5-1, the J call TRBJ2-7, with 7 bases fitting TRBD1. The CDR3 spans 15 residues. Germline V CDR1 and CDR2: SGHRS, YFSETQ. The trim removed 1 base at V and 2 bases at J, leaving 6 bases unmatched.

This clonotype appeared many times. The gene calls are TRBV28 and TRBJ2-7, with D perhaps matching TRBD2 (6 bases). V was trimmed by 5 bases and J by 6 bases, leaving 17 bases between them. The CDR3 covers 14 residues. Germline lookup yields CDR1 MDHEN and CDR2 SYDVKM. CDR3 loop: CASSDSGSIGEQYF. DNA of the CDR3: TGTGCCAGCAGTGACTCCGGGAGCATTGGCGAGCAGTACTTC. Drawing the rest from reference TRBV28 and TRBJ2-7, the complete variable domain is DVKVTQSSRYLVKRTGEKVFLECVQDMDHENMFWYRQDPGLGLRLIYFSYDVKMKEKGDIPEGYSVSREKKERFSLILESASTNQTSMYLCASSDSGSIGEQYFGPGTRLTVT.

This clonotype was counted ten times or more. DNA of the CDR3: TGCGCCAGCAGCCAAACCGACAGGGCCCAAGAGACCCAGTACTTC. Protein product: CASSQTDRAQETQYF. This chain joins TRBV4-3 and TRBJ2-5; 7 bases match TRBD1. The CDR3 totals 15 residues. Per the germline V gene, CDR1 is LGHNA and CDR2 is YSLEER. The V segment lost 2 bases and the J segment 1 base; nucleotides outside the gene matches: 4.

In nucleotides, the CDR3 is TGCGCCAGCAGCCAAGATGGCGCGGGAGGGCCGGGTAATGAGCAGTTCTTC. Protein sequence: CASSQDGAGGPGNEQFF. The chain employs TRBV4-3 and TRBJ2-1; 9 bases align to TRBD2. CDR3 length equals 17 residues. The germline V gene has CDR1 LGHNA and CDR2 YSLEER. After removal of 0 bases from V and 7 bases from J, the junction contained 10 bases not matched to a gene.

This clonotype was recorded at least ten times. The V call is TRBV28, the J call TRBJ2-7; D unclear. Germline lookup yields CDR1 MDHEN and CDR2 SYDVKM. The V end was cut by 1 base, the J end by 5 bases, with 12 bases between. The CDR3 extends over 14 amino acids. CDR3 in DNA: TGTGCCAGCAGTTTATTCCGGAATACCCACGAGCAGTACTTC. This codes for CASSLFRNTHEQYF.

This clonotype was recorded many times. The rearrangement uses TRBV18 and TRBJ2-7, with 8 nucleotides matching TRBD1. The junction had 3 bases not matched to a gene; V was cut back by 2 bases and J by 0 bases. Germline lookup yields CDR1 KGHSH and CDR2 LQKENI. The CDR3 length is 15 residues. The CDR3 region has the DNA TGTGCCAGCTCACCAGGACAGGGAATCTCCTACGAGCAGTACTTC. Translating gives CASSPGQGISYEQYF. The full variable domain, completed using reference TRBV18 and TRBJ2-7, is NAGVMQNPRHLVRRRGQEARLRCSPMKGHSHVYWYRQLPEEGLKFMVYLQKENIIDESGMPKERFSAEFPKEGPSILRIQQVVRGDSAAYFCASSPGQGISYEQYFGPGTRLTVT.

This clonotype appeared many times. This sequence joins TRBV12-3 or TRBV12-4 and TRBJ2-3; 9 nucleotides match TRBD2. This CDR3 is 15 amino acids long. The V gene end was trimmed by 6 bases and the J gene end by 4 bases; junction bases not matched to a gene: 8. The CDR3 DNA is TGTGCCAGCAGATTGATTAGCGGGAGAGCAGATACGCAGTATTTT. Its translation: CASRLISGRADTQYF.

The count of this clonotype is one. The genes are TRBV29-1 and TRBJ1-4; 10 bases match TRBD1. Trimming removed 4 bases from V and 2 bases from J; junction bases left unmatched: 1. The germline gives CDR1 SQVTM, CDR2 ANQGSEA. This CDR3 is 14 amino acids long. Here the CDR3 DNA reads TGCAGCGTTGGGGACAGGGGCACTAATGAAAAACTGTTTTTT. Its translation: CSVGDRGTNEKLFF.

This clonotype was detected only a few times. In DNA, the CDR3 is TGTGCCACCAGTGCCGTGAGCAATCAGCCCCAGCATTTT. This gives the protein CATSAVSNQPQHF. The chain couples TRBV24-1 to TRBJ1-5, with D unclear. CDR1 is KGHDR and CDR2 is SFDVKD in the germline V gene. The CDR3 length is 13 residues. Trimming left V 5 bases short and J 1 base short, with 5 bases between.

This clonotype was detected many times. The chain is built from TRBV5-1 and TRBJ2-1; possible D gene TRBD2, 5 bases. Germline V lookup: CDR1 SGHRS, CDR2 YFSETQ. The CDR3 is 12 amino acids. V shed 1 base and J shed 8 bases, with 7 bases lying between them. CDR3 coding DNA: TGCGCCAGCAGCTTGCGGGGTGATGAGCAGTTCTTC. Its translation is CASSLRGDEQFF.

In this sample, this clonotype turned up many times. The chain links TRBV12-5 to TRBJ2-3; no clear D gene. The CDR3 is made up of 13 amino acids. V shed 4 bases and J shed 0 bases, with 5 bases lying between them. The V gene's germline CDR1 is LGHNT and CDR2 FRNRAP. This CDR3 reads CASGYDSTDTQYF. CDR3 nucleotide sequence: TGTGCTAGTGGTTACGACAGCACAGATACGCAGTATTTT.

This clonotype appeared a few times. The J gene is TRBJ2-7, the V gene TRBV5-5, with a tentative D call TRBD2 (5 bases). V was cut by 3 bases and J by 3 bases, with 10 bases left in between. The germline V gene encodes CDR1 SGHKS and CDR2 YYEKEE (reference sequence). This CDR3 spans 13 amino acids. CDR3 region: CASSSGIDYEQYF. In DNA form, the CDR3 reads TGTGCCAGCAGCTCCGGGATAGACTACGAGCAGTACTTC. Full variable domain (missing parts from reference TRBV5-5 and TRBJ2-7): DAGVTQSPTHLIKTRGQQVTLRCSPISGHKSVSWYQQVLGQGPQFIFQYYEKEERGRGNFPDRFSARQFPNYSSELNVNALLLGDSALYLCASSSGIDYEQYFGPGTRLTVT.

The chain combines TRBV5-1 with TRBJ1-1, with D possibly TRBD1 on 5 matching bases. Germline V gene lookup returns CDR1 SGHRS and CDR2 YFSETQ. Trimming pared 4 bases from V and 6 bases from J, leaving 13 bases between. The CDR3 length is 13 residues. The DNA of the CDR3 is TGCGCCAGCAGCAAGGGGCTGGGGGCTGAAGCTTTCTTT. This sequence encodes CASSKGLGAEAFF.

This clonotype was counted many times. V is TRBV11-2 and J is TRBJ2-5; D gene unclear. Germline values: CDR1 SGHAT, CDR2 FQNNGV. The CDR3 is made up of 14 amino acids. Trimming removed 2 bases at V and 1 base at J, with 8 bases between. The CDR3 nucleotides read TGTGCCAGCAGCTTAAGGCAGCCCCAAGAGACCCAGTACTTC. As protein: CASSLRQPQETQYF. The full variable domain, completed using reference TRBV11-2 and TRBJ2-5, is EAGVAQSPRYKIIEKRQSVAFWCNPISGHATLYWYQQILGQGPKLLIQFQNNGVVDDSQLPKDRFSAERLKGVDSTLKIQPAKLEDSAVYLCASSLRQPQETQYFGPGTRLLVL.

The chain joins TRBV19 to TRBJ1-1; a possible D gene is TRBD1 (6 bases). V shed 7 bases and J shed 7 bases, with 13 bases lying between them. The CDR3 is 12 amino acids. In germline, CDR1 is LNHDA, CDR2 SQIVND (reference sequence). This CDR3 reads CASTETGIEAFF. CDR3 nucleotides: TGTGCCAGTACCGAAACAGGGATTGAAGCTTTCTTT. The variable domain in full, completed from reference TRBV19 and TRBJ1-1, reads DGGITQSPKYLFRKEGQNVTLSCEQNLNHDAMYWYRQDPGQGLRLIYYSQIVNDFQKGDIAEGYSVSREKKESFPLTVTSAQKNPTAFYLCASTETGIEAFFGQGTRLTVV.

This clonotype occurred many times. The chain uses TRBV7-9 and TRBJ1-2; D perhaps matches TRBD1 (5 bases). V was trimmed by 3 bases and J by 6 bases, leaving 8 bases between them. This CDR3 has 12 amino acids. The V gene's germline CDR1 is SEHNR and CDR2 FQNEAQ (reference sequence). CDR3 residues: CASSFGGDGYTF. The CDR3 region has the DNA TGTGCCAGCAGCTTTGGAGGGGATGGCTACACCTTC.

This clonotype has at least ten counts. At one end, the junction sequence differs from germline, possibly due to a read error. The chain joins TRBV5-1 to TRBJ2-6; D is ambiguous. This CDR3 has 15 residues. CDR1 and CDR2 from the germline V gene are SGHRS and YFSETQ. Here the CDR3 reads CASSLRVSGANVLTF. The CDR3 DNA reads as TGTGCCAGCAGTTTAAGGGTGTCTGGGGCCAACGTCCTGACTTTC.

The sample holds one count of this clonotype. V is TRBV29-1 and J is TRBJ1-2; the D is unclear. The CDR3 sequence is 11 residues long. From germline, CDR1 is SQVTM and CDR2 ANQGSEA. Trimming left V 6 bases short and J 5 bases short, with 10 bases between. The CDR3 DNA reads TGCAGCGTCGAACTCGGTTATGGCTACACCTTC. It yields the protein CSVELGYGYTF.

This clonotype has a handful of counts. The rearrangement uses TRBV19 and TRBJ2-2; TRBD2 aligns across 13 bases. The CDR3 is 18 residues long. Germline loops: CDR1 LNHDA, CDR2 SQIVND (reference sequence). V lost 5 bases to trimming and J lost 3 bases; unmatched junction nucleotides: 9. CDR3 DNA sequence: TGTGCCAGTAGTCCAACCGGGACTAGCGGGATGGACACCGGGGAGCTGTTTTTT. It translates to CASSPTGTSGMDTGELFF.

The chain is built from TRBV12-3 or TRBV12-4 and TRBJ2-7, with 8 bases aligning to TRBD2. This CDR3 region has 15 residues. The V gene end was trimmed by 6 bases and the J gene end by 3 bases; junction bases not matched to a gene: 10. CDR3 in amino acids: CASRGTNGRGYEQYF. In DNA, the CDR3 is TGTGCCAGCAGGGGTACTAACGGGAGGGGCTACGAGCAGTACTTC.

This clonotype has just a few counts. V is TRBV5-1 and J is TRBJ2-2, with 10 bases that match TRBD2. Germline-derived CDR1 and CDR2 are SGHRS and YFSETQ. The CDR3 contains 17 residues. Germline trimming cut 0 bases from V and 5 bases from J; bases unmatched to any gene: 7. CDR3 in DNA: TGCGCCAGCAGCTTGGCCCCTAGCGGGAGAGGTACCGGGGAGCTGTTTTTT. It specifies CASSLAPSGRGTGELFF.

There are many counts of this clonotype. The V call is TRBV19, the J call TRBJ1-1, with TRBD1 identical over 9 bases. Germline assignment: CDR1 LNHDA and CDR2 SQIVND (reference sequence). J was trimmed by 4 bases and V by 5 bases; bases with no gene match: 8. The CDR3 totals 15 residues. For the CDR3, the DNA is TGTGCCAGTAGTCCCTACAGGGGGCAAGGCACTGAAGCTTTCTTT. The encoded protein is CASSPYRGQGTEAFF.